This T cell receptor (beta chain) was retrieved from a study of metastatic and nonmetastatic thyroid tumors. To note about this clone: At one boundary the junction diverges from the germline segment, which might be a read error. Other DNA sequences of this sample code for an identical CDR3.

Each patient came to thyroid surgery without any prior treatment (of any kind). TCRdb used MiXCR to call clones anew from the PCR reads. The profile shows about 31,000 clones, approximately 20% of them singletons. Sequenced: blood. The sequence derives from a female donor with papillary thyroid cancer or a benign thyroid nodule (not recorded which). Some clones in this sample may be carry-over from other donors' samples.

The CDR3 region is CASTLGAGLSNQPQHF. The CDR3 coding sequence is TGTGCCAGTACACTAGGGGCAGGGCTCAGCAATCAGCCCCAACATTTT. The genes are TRBV19 and TRBJ1-5; tentatively, D is TRBD1 (5 bases). Germline CDR1 LNHDA, CDR2 SQIVND (reference sequence). This CDR3 has 16 amino acids. The full variable domain, its missing parts supplied by reference TRBV19 and TRBJ1-5, is DGGITQSPKYLFRKEGQNVTLSCEQNLNHDAMYWYRQDPGQGLRLIYYSQIVNDFQKGDIAEGYSVSREKKESFPLTVTSAQKNPTAFYLCASTLGAGLSNQPQHFGDGTRLSIL.